A selection of T cell receptor beta chains follows, all from one sample in a study of T cell repertoires in cytomegalovirus infection. The antigens these receptors bind are not known. TCRdb called the reads again in MiXCR, with one record for every CDR3 protein. The sample shows about 120,000 distinct CDR3 sequences, over 25% of them seen only once. Material: CD8+ T cells from cultured PBMCs, obtained from culture after CMV antigen stimulation. Receptors originate from a human donor in good health (CMV status not recorded). Some clones in this sample may be carry-over from other donors' samples. Both conserved end residues are part of each CDR3. Fields, in order: J gene, V gene, clone size, D gene, CDR3 protein, CDR3 DNA. A D gene is named only where the DNA matches it firmly. Where a row states a size, it is once, few, many or the class of an expanded clone; other rows omit it.

J: TRBJ2-1; V: TRBV6-5; size: NA; D: TRBD2; CDR3: CASSFHSGGAGEQFF; DNA: TGTGCCAGCAGTTTCCATAGCGGGGGGGCTGGTGAGCAGTTCTTC
J: TRBJ2-1; V: TRBV29-1; size: NA; D: NA; CDR3: CSVEGGQVGQFF; DNA: TGCAGCGTTGAAGGTGGCCAGGTGGGTCAGTTCTTC
J: TRBJ2-5; V: TRBV6-6; size: NA; D: NA; CDR3: CASSYSTRSGQETQYF; DNA: TGTGCCAGCAGTTACTCGACTAGATCGGGCCAAGAGACCCAGTACTTC
J: TRBJ1-1; V: TRBV4-2; size: many; D: TRBD1; CDR3: CASSQDRGEAFF; DNA: TGTGCCAGCAGCCAGGACAGGGGTGAAGCTTTCTTT
J: TRBJ2-2; V: TRBV7-2; size: many; D: TRBD1; CDR3: CASSRDPITGAASGELFF; DNA: TGTGCCAGCAGCCGCGATCCCATAACAGGGGCTGCCTCCGGGGAGCTGTTTTTT
J: TRBJ1-4; V: TRBV4-1; size: NA; D: NA; CDR3: CASNKGPNEKLFF; DNA: TGCGCCAGCAACAAGGGACCGAATGAAAAACTGTTTTTT
J: TRBJ2-1; V: TRBV5-5; size: few; D: NA; CDR3: CASSPNPGGFKNEQFF; DNA: TGTGCCAGCAGCCCCAATCCCGGGGGATTCAAAAATGAGCAGTTCTTC
J: TRBJ2-3; V: TRBV5-4; size: NA; D: NA; CDR3: CASSLLAASTDTQYF; DNA: TGTGCCAGCAGCTTGCTGGCGGCTAGCACAGATACGCAGTATTTT
J: TRBJ2-5; V: TRBV7-4; size: NA; D: TRBD2; CDR3: CASSLVLAGGTQYF; DNA: TGTGCCAGCAGCTTAGTCCTAGCGGGCGGGACCCAGTACTTC
J: TRBJ2-1; V: TRBV12-3/TRBV12-4; size: NA; D: NA; CDR3: CASSLLVDEQFF; DNA: TGTGCCAGCAGTTTACTGGTCGATGAGCAGTTCTTC
J: TRBJ2-7; V: TRBV6-6; size: NA; D: TRBD1; CDR3: CASSYGTGTYEQYF; DNA: TGTGCCAGCAGTTACGGGACAGGGACCTACGAGCAGTACTTC
J: TRBJ2-3; V: TRBV7-2; size: many; D: NA; CDR3: CASSLVSGTDTQYF; DNA: TGTGCCAGCAGCTTAGTTTCGGGCACAGATACGCAGTATTTT
J: TRBJ1-1; V: TRBV7-9; size: few; D: NA; CDR3: CASSKGAGKGNTEAFF; DNA: TGTGCCAGCTCAAAAGGGGCAGGGAAGGGGAACACTGAAGCTTTCTTT
J: TRBJ1-6; V: TRBV9; size: few; D: NA; CDR3: CASSVQGTYNSPLHF; DNA: TGTGCCAGCAGCGTACAGGGTACCTATAATTCACCCCTCCACTTT
J: TRBJ2-1; V: TRBV14; size: NA; D: TRBD1; CDR3: CASSQAYRTGPYNEQFF; DNA: TGTGCCAGCAGCCAAGCTTATAGGACAGGTCCCTACAATGAGCAGTTCTTC
J: TRBJ1-2; V: TRBV12-3/TRBV12-4; size: NA; D: NA; CDR3: CASSLQEEGYTF; DNA: TGTGCCAGCAGTTTACAGGAGGAGGGCTACACCTTC
J: TRBJ1-1; V: TRBV5-5; size: many; D: NA; CDR3: CASSLYFRVLGGPNTEAFF; DNA: TGTGCCAGCAGCTTGTACTTTCGGGTCCTGGGGGGCCCGAACACTGAAGCTTTCTTT
J: TRBJ1-6; V: TRBV7-6; size: NA; D: NA; CDR3: CASSLGGPSYNSPLHF; DNA: TGTGCCAGCAGCCTAGGGGGACCGTCCTATAATTCACCCCTCCACTTT
J: TRBJ2-5; V: TRBV13; size: NA; D: NA; CDR3: CASSLQGTETQYF; DNA: TGTGCCAGCAGCTTACAGGGTACGGAGACCCAGTACTTC
J: TRBJ2-3; V: TRBV7-9; size: few; D: NA; CDR3: CASSRASSTDTQYF; DNA: TGTGCCAGCAGCCGAGCCTCTAGCACAGATACGCAGTATTTT
J: TRBJ2-7; V: TRBV20-1; size: few; D: TRBD1; CDR3: CSARVSGTGAYEQYF; DNA: TGCAGTGCTAGAGTCTCCGGGACAGGAGCCTACGAGCAGTACTTC
J: TRBJ2-1; V: TRBV12-3/TRBV12-4; size: NA; D: NA; CDR3: CASSPLRRLFDEQFF; DNA: TGTGCCAGCAGCCCACTCAGACGCCTCTTCGATGAGCAGTTCTTC
J: TRBJ2-2; V: TRBV7-8; size: few; D: NA; CDR3: CASSLGQSNTGELFF; DNA: TGTGCCAGCAGCTTAGGACAGTCGAACACCGGGGAGCTGTTTTTT
J: TRBJ2-3; V: TRBV6-1; size: NA; D: NA; CDR3: CASSYLGGGPTDTQYF; DNA: TGTGCCAGCAGTTATTTGGGGGGGGGCCCCACAGATACGCAGTATTTT
J: TRBJ1-6; V: TRBV12-5; size: few; D: NA; CDR3: CASGWGRGNSPLHF; DNA: TGTGCTAGTGGTTGGGGCAGGGGTAATTCACCCCTCCACTTT
J: TRBJ1-1; V: TRBV27; size: many; D: NA; CDR3: CASRSYTEAFF; DNA: TGTGCCAGCAGAAGCTACACTGAAGCTTTCTTT
J: TRBJ2-7; V: TRBV12-3/TRBV12-4; size: many; D: NA; CDR3: CASSLGWDISYEQYF; DNA: TGTGCCAGCAGTTTAGGTTGGGACATCTCCTACGAGCAGTACTTC
J: TRBJ2-1; V: TRBV12-3/TRBV12-4; size: NA; D: NA; CDR3: CASSLRTPLDEQFF; DNA: TGTGCCAGCAGTCTCCGGACCCCTTTAGATGAGCAGTTCTTC
J: TRBJ2-1; V: TRBV7-9; size: few; D: NA; CDR3: CASTNPGAGDNEQFF; DNA: TGTGCCAGCACCAACCCAGGGGCGGGCGACAATGAGCAGTTCTTC
J: TRBJ1-1; V: TRBV6-2/TRBV6-3; size: NA; D: NA; CDR3: CASSYSKGLGGGIEAFF; DNA: TGTGCCAGCAGTTACTCGAAAGGGCTCGGTGGGGGGATTGAAGCTTTCTTT
J: TRBJ2-5; V: TRBV10-3; size: few; D: NA; CDR3: CAIRGGNLQETQYF; DNA: TGTGCCATCAGGGGGGGTAATCTACAAGAGACCCAGTACTTC
J: TRBJ1-1; V: TRBV7-8; size: many; D: NA; CDR3: CASSLAVRTEAFF; DNA: TGTGCCAGCAGCTTAGCCGTTCGAACTGAAGCTTTCTTT
J: TRBJ1-3; V: TRBV6-1; size: many; D: TRBD1; CDR3: CASTETGRNTIYF; DNA: TGTGCCAGCACCGAGACAGGGCGAAACACCATATATTTT
J: TRBJ1-3; V: TRBV9; size: NA; D: NA; CDR3: CASSVAQGRGASGNTIYF; DNA: TGTGCCAGCAGCGTAGCCCAGGGCCGTGGGGCCTCTGGAAACACCATATATTTT
J: TRBJ2-5; V: TRBV7-6; size: NA; D: NA; CDR3: CASSFRGTFGETQYF; DNA: TGTGCCAGCAGCTTCAGGGGGACTTTCGGGGAGACCCAGTACTTC
J: TRBJ1-2; V: TRBV2; size: NA; D: NA; CDR3: CASNSGELYGYTF; DNA: TGTGCCAGCAACTCAGGGGAACTCTATGGCTACACCTTC
J: TRBJ2-3; V: TRBV6-2/TRBV6-3; size: few; D: NA; CDR3: CASRIAGTDTQYF; DNA: TGTGCCAGCCGGATAGCTGGCACAGATACGCAGTATTTT
J: TRBJ2-1; V: TRBV7-2; size: many; D: NA; CDR3: CASSLDGRNEQFF; DNA: TGTGCCAGCAGCTTAGACGGTCGGAATGAGCAGTTCTTC
J: TRBJ2-5; V: TRBV6-6; size: NA; D: NA; CDR3: CASSYPGGEALGYADF; DNA: TGTGCCAGCAGTTACCCCGGAGGGGAGGCCCTCGGGTATGCAGACTTC
J: TRBJ2-1; V: TRBV7-8; size: many; D: TRBD2; CDR3: CASSLVGGTEQFF; DNA: TGTGCCAGCAGCTTAGTCGGGGGGACTGAGCAGTTCTTC
J: TRBJ2-7; V: TRBV6-1; size: NA; D: NA; CDR3: CASSEGFISVYEQYF; DNA: TGTGCCAGCAGTGAAGGGTTTATCAGTGTCTACGAGCAGTACTTC
J: TRBJ2-6; V: TRBV19; size: few; D: NA; CDR3: CASSPTGFSGANVLTF; DNA: TGTGCCAGTAGTCCTACAGGTTTCTCTGGGGCCAACGTCCTGACTTTC
J: TRBJ1-1; V: TRBV2; size: NA; D: NA; CDR3: CASSRTGNTEAFF; DNA: TGTGCCAGCAGTCGGACGGGGAACACTGAAGCTTTCTTT
J: TRBJ2-2; V: TRBV19; size: few; D: NA; CDR3: CASSSGELFF; DNA: TGTGCCAGTAGCTCCGGGGAGCTGTTTTTT
J: TRBJ1-4; V: TRBV7-9; size: few; D: NA; CDR3: CASSFLGHNEKLFF; DNA: TGTGCCAGCAGCTTTCTTGGCCATAATGAAAAACTGTTTTTT
J: TRBJ1-2; V: TRBV20-1; size: NA; D: NA; CDR3: CSAQGQGDYGYTF; DNA: TGCAGTGCGCAGGGGCAGGGAGACTATGGCTACACCTTC
J: TRBJ2-7; V: TRBV7-9; size: NA; D: NA; CDR3: CASSLAGTGDYEQYF; DNA: TGTGCCAGCAGCTTGGCAGGGACGGGAGACTACGAGCAGTACTTC
J: TRBJ2-1; V: TRBV7-6; size: few; D: NA; CDR3: CASSLAGGFSFANEQFF; DNA: TGTGCCAGCAGCTTAGCGGGCGGTTTTTCCTTCGCCAATGAGCAGTTCTTC
J: TRBJ2-1; V: TRBV7-8; size: NA; D: NA; CDR3: CASSPSGTYNEQFF; DNA: TGTGCCAGCAGCCCCTCGGGAACATACAATGAGCAGTTCTTC
J: TRBJ2-5; V: TRBV6-6; size: NA; D: TRBD2; CDR3: CASSYPLAGVETQYF; DNA: TGTGCCAGCAGTTATCCCCTAGCGGGGGTTGAGACCCAGTACTTC
J: TRBJ1-1; V: TRBV7-2; size: few; D: TRBD1; CDR3: CASSPSDRVATEAFF; DNA: TGTGCCAGCAGCCCCTCGGACAGGGTGGCCACTGAAGCTTTCTTT
J: TRBJ2-3; V: TRBV2; size: NA; D: NA; CDR3: CASSLESTDTQYF; DNA: TGTGCCAGCAGTCTAGAGAGTACAGATACGCAGTATTTT
J: TRBJ1-6; V: TRBV7-8; size: many; D: TRBD1; CDR3: CASSLTTGVSPLHF; DNA: TGTGCCAGCAGTTTGACTACAGGGGTTTCACCCCTCCACTTT
J: TRBJ2-5; V: TRBV7-6; size: NA; D: NA; CDR3: CASSLGSRVQETQYF; DNA: TGTGCCAGCAGCTTAGGGTCACGGGTTCAAGAGACCCAGTACTTC